The 28 T cell receptor beta chains given below trace back to one sample, sequenced in a study of CD8 T cells in Susac syndrome. Random-hexamer reverse transcription was applied to about 0.5 to 1 ug RNA. TCRdb independently ran MiXCR on the immunoSEQ multiplex PCR reads; one entry per CDR3 protein. The table records more than 100,000 distinct CDR3 sequences, 96% of them present only once. Material for sequencing was CD4+ T cells from PBMCs. All receptors derive from a human donor with Susac syndrome.

The table lists this clonotype with a count of one. As DNA, the CDR3 is TGCAGTGCTAGACAACTTCCGGGACAGGGAAACTCTGGGGCCAACGTCCTGACTTTC. Amino acid sequence: CSARQLPGQGNSGANVLTF. This rearrangement joins TRBV20-1 to TRBJ2-6; TRBD1 matches 9 bases. V was clipped by 2 bases and J by 0 bases; unmatched bases: 11. The germline CDR1 and CDR2 sequences are DFQATT and SNEGSKA (reference sequence). The CDR3 has 19 residues.

The chain employs TRBV27 and TRBJ2-7; tentative D call: TRBD2 (5 bases). This CDR3 region has 13 residues. Per germline, CDR1 MNHEY and CDR2 SMNVEV (reference sequence). V was cut by 8 bases and J by 7 bases, with 18 bases left in between. The CDR3 protein is CASLGPRGGEQYF. CDR3 nucleotides: TGTGCCAGCCTAGGGCCCAGAGGCGGGGAGCAGTACTTC.

This chain joins TRBV20-1 and TRBJ1-1, with D possibly being TRBD1 (6 bases). The CDR3 covers 13 residues. The germline V gene encodes CDR1 DFQATT and CDR2 SNEGSKA (reference sequence). V was pared by 6 bases and J by 1 base, with 12 bases between. CDR3 DNA: TGCAGTGCGCTGACAGGAAGGAACACTGAAGCTTTCTTT. Protein: CSALTGRNTEAFF.

The chain is built from TRBV3-1 and TRBJ2-7; D gene ambiguous. CDR1 and CDR2 (germline): LGHDT, YNNKEL (reference sequence). Trimming shortened V by 3 bases and J by 7 bases, and 13 bases separated the two germline ends. The CDR3 runs to 13 residues. CDR3 bases: TGTGCCAGCAGCCATGACTCCTCCTGGGAGCAGTACTTC. Translated: CASSHDSSWEQYF.

In its sample, this clonotype was seen a few times. The chain uses TRBV6-1 and TRBJ2-7; D remains ambiguous. The germline gives CDR1 MNHNS, CDR2 SASEGT. V was shortened by 3 bases and J by 0 bases, with 9 bases between the two germline ends. The CDR3 length is 14 residues. CDR3 in amino acids: CASSDKGASYEQYF. CDR3 bases: TGTGCCAGCAGTGACAAGGGCGCCTCCTACGAGCAGTACTTC.

The chain recombines TRBV4-1 with TRBJ2-1; TRBD2 agrees at 11 bases. With 1 base clipped from V and 5 bases from J, the junction kept 13 bases outside the gene matches. The CDR3 is 19 residues long. Germline CDR1 and CDR2: MGHRA and YSYEKL. CDR3 sequence reads: CASSQVQGTSGHMNNEQFF. Written as DNA, the CDR3 is TGCGCCAGCAGCCAAGTCCAAGGGACTAGCGGCCACATGAACAATGAGCAGTTCTTC.

The chain is built from TRBV12-3 or TRBV12-4 and TRBJ2-3; 9 nucleotides match TRBD1. This CDR3 comprises 15 residues. V trimming: 6 bases; J trimming: 2 bases; junction bases outside the gene matches: 6. The CDR3 spells CASSRGTGITDTQYF. The CDR3 DNA follows: TGTGCCAGCAGCCGCGGGACAGGGATCACAGATACGCAGTATTTT.

The V and J genes are TRBV28 and TRBJ1-3; no clear D gene. In germline, CDR1 is MDHEN, CDR2 SYDVKM. V was pared by 6 bases and J by 5 bases, with 5 bases between. The CDR3 has 11 residues. The CDR3 protein is CASRERNTIYF. CDR3 bases: TGTGCCAGCAGGGAGCGAAACACCATATATTTT.

The V and J genes are TRBV29-1 and TRBJ2-7, with D possibly matching TRBD2 (6 bases). Germline assignment: CDR1 SQVTM and CDR2 ANQGSEA. V lost 6 bases to trimming and J lost 0 bases, with 12 bases between them. The CDR3 covers 13 residues. CDR3 sequence reads: CSVSWRDSYEQYF. In DNA form, the CDR3 reads TGCAGCGTCTCTTGGCGGGACTCCTACGAGCAGTACTTC.

V gene TRBV21-1 combines with J gene TRBJ1-1; the DNA was not compared with TRBD1, the D call given in the table. TRBV21-1 is a documented pseudogene. The CDR3 consists of 16 residues. The CDR3: CASSKGNRERNTEAFF. The CDR3 bases are TGTGCCAGCAGCAAAGGGAACAGGGAGAGGAACACTGAAGCTTTCTTT.

The chain joins TRBV2 to TRBJ1-5, with 9 bases fitting TRBD1. Germline CDR1 and CDR2: SNHLY and FYNNEI. V shed 7 bases and J 0 bases; nucleotides not matched to a gene: 7. The CDR3 covers 16 residues. The CDR3 sequence is CASTTRDRASNQPQHF. The CDR3 DNA sequence: TGTGCCAGCACCACCCGGGACAGGGCTAGCAATCAGCCCCAGCATTTT.

This rearrangement joins TRBV24-1 to TRBJ2-1; TRBD1 is a possible D gene (5 bases). Trimming cost V 9 bases and J 5 bases, with 16 bases left between them. Per the germline V gene, CDR1 is KGHDR and CDR2 is SFDVKD. CDR3 length: 14 residues. The CDR3 loop reads CATQQDGRNNEQFF. The CDR3 DNA reads TGTGCCACCCAACAGGATGGCCGGAACAATGAGCAGTTCTTC.

The rearrangement joins TRBV2 to TRBJ2-2; 8 positions agree with TRBD2. After removal of 5 bases from V and 6 bases from J, the junction contained 5 bases not matched to a gene. The CDR3 length is 14 residues. CDR1 is SNHLY, CDR2 FYNNEI, per germline. The CDR3 DNA reads as TGTGCCAGCAGTAAACTAGCGGCCCCCGGGGAGCTGTTTTTT. This sequence encodes CASSKLAAPGELFF.

The V gene is TRBV6-6, the J gene TRBJ1-5; D not resolved. Trimming shortened V by 4 bases and J by 1 base, and 8 bases separated the two germline ends. Germline assignment: CDR1 MNHNY and CDR2 SVGAGI (reference sequence). The CDR3 length is 14 residues. The CDR3 nucleotides read TGTGCCAGCAGTTCGGGTTACAGCAATCAGCCCCAGCATTTT. Encoded protein: CASSSGYSNQPQHF.

For the CDR3, the DNA is TGTGCCAGTAGTACTAGCGGGAATCCTAAGACCCAGTACTTC. Translating it yields CASSTSGNPKTQYF. The V call is TRBV19, the J call TRBJ2-5, with 9 bases aligning to TRBD2. The CDR3 has 14 amino acids. Germline CDR1 LNHDA, CDR2 SQIVND (reference sequence). V was pared by 4 bases and J by 6 bases, with 6 bases of the junction left unmatched. Looking up the rest from reference TRBV19 and TRBJ2-5 gives the full variable domain: DGGITQSPKYLFRKEGQNVTLSCEQNLNHDAMYWYRQDPGQGLRLIYYSQIVNDFQKGDIAEGYSVSREKKESFPLTVTSAQKNPTAFYLCASSTSGNPKTQYFGPGTRLLVL.

The chain recombines TRBV3-1 with TRBJ2-2; D is unresolved. Germline V gives CDR1 LGHDT, CDR2 YNNKEL (reference sequence). The CDR3 loop spans 13 amino acids. Trimming stripped 3 bases from V and 7 bases from J, with 9 bases between. The CDR3 region is CASSHKNGGELFF. CDR3 coding DNA: TGTGCCAGCAGCCACAAGAACGGCGGGGAGCTGTTTTTT.

V usage is TRBV29-1 and J usage is TRBJ1-1, with 9 bases aligning to TRBD1. Germline CDR1 reads SQVTM; CDR2 reads ANQGSEA. There are 17 residues in the CDR3. V shed 6 bases and J 4 bases; nucleotides not matched to a gene: 18. The CDR3 DNA reads TGCAGCGTGGGGGGCATTACAGGGGGCAAGGGGAGCACTGAAGCTTTCTTT. Translation gives CSVGGITGGKGSTEAFF.

This sequence joins TRBV6-2 or TRBV6-3 and TRBJ2-7; 9 nucleotides agree with TRBD1. J was trimmed by 2 bases and V by 5 bases; bases with no gene match: 4. The CDR3 contains 14 residues. Germline CDR1 and CDR2: MNHEY and SVGEGT. In DNA form, the CDR3 reads TGTGCCAGCAGTCGGACAGGGGCCCCCTACGAGCAGTACTTC. Protein: CASSRTGAPYEQYF.

The rearrangement uses TRBV30 and TRBJ2-7; 10 bases line up with TRBD2. The CDR3 totals 15 residues. Trimming cost V 3 bases and J 7 bases; bases outside gene matches: 12. The germline V gene encodes CDR1 GTSNPN and CDR2 SVGIG (reference sequence). Here the CDR3 reads CAWSSPTSGLWEQYF. Here the CDR3 DNA reads TGTGCCTGGAGCTCCCCGACTAGCGGGCTCTGGGAGCAGTACTTC.

The chain has TRBV7-3 and TRBJ2-3; D is unclear. Germline values: CDR1 SGHTA, CDR2 FQGTGA. CDR3 size: 13 residues. V shed 1 base and J shed 2 bases, with 4 bases lying between them. CDR3 protein: CASSLKPTDTQYF. DNA of the CDR3: TGTGCCAGCAGCTTAAAGCCCACAGATACGCAGTATTTT.

The chain employs TRBV11-2 and TRBJ2-1; 8 positions match TRBD1. The ends lost 5 bases at V and 0 bases at J; junction bases unmatched: 12. The CDR3 contains 18 residues. CDR1 is SGHAT and CDR2 is FQNNGV in the germline V gene. The CDR3 region is CASSMRFRGLSSYNEQFF. The CDR3 region has the DNA TGTGCCAGCAGCATGAGGTTCAGGGGGCTAAGCTCCTACAATGAGCAGTTCTTC.

V usage is TRBV11-2 and J usage is TRBJ2-2; TRBD1 aligns across 9 bases. Germline values: CDR1 SGHAT, CDR2 FQNNGV. J was trimmed by 4 bases and V by 7 bases; bases with no gene match: 4. The CDR3 has 14 amino acids. The CDR3 sequence: CASNRDRVTGELFF. CDR3 nucleotide sequence: TGTGCCAGCAACCGGGACAGGGTCACCGGGGAGCTGTTTTTT.

The chain recombines TRBV5-4 with TRBJ2-7; D may be TRBD1 (6 bases). Germline V gives CDR1 SGHNT, CDR2 YYREEE (reference sequence). The CDR3 spans 16 residues. V lost 3 bases to trimming and J lost 3 bases, with 19 bases between them. In nucleotides, the CDR3 is TGTGCCAGCAGCTACTCCGCCGACAGGTCTGTCTACGAGCAGTACTTC. It translates to CASSYSADRSVYEQYF.

V is TRBV18 and J is TRBJ1-1; D is ambiguous. The CDR3 contains 15 residues. Trimming removed 2 bases from V and 4 bases from J, with 14 bases in between. CDR1 is KGHSH, CDR2 LQKENI, per germline. The CDR3 nucleotides read TGTGCCAGCTCACCAGGGCAGACAAGTTTCACTGAAGCTTTCTTT. It encodes CASSPGQTSFTEAFF.

The V call is TRBV10-3, the J call TRBJ1-2; D unresolved. Germline V gene sequence: CDR1 ENHRY, CDR2 SYGVKD. Trimming removed 3 bases at V and 1 base at J, with 3 bases between. The CDR3 is made up of 12 amino acids. In nucleotides, the CDR3 is TGTGCCATCAGTGACAGTAACTATGGCTACACCTTC. The encoded protein is CAISDSNYGYTF.

The genes are TRBV4-2 and TRBJ1-2; D not resolved. The CDR3 is made up of 16 amino acids. V was pared by 0 bases and J by 4 bases, with 15 bases between. In germline, CDR1 is LGHNA, CDR2 YNFKEQ. The CDR3 DNA is TGTGCCAGCAGCCAAGATGAGCCGGGAAGCGGCTATGGCTACACCTTC. Its protein is CASSQDEPGSGYGYTF.

The rearrangement uses TRBV20-1 and TRBJ2-7, with 7 positions matching TRBD1. From germline, CDR1 is DFQATT and CDR2 SNEGSKA (reference sequence). The V gene end was trimmed by 2 bases and the J gene end by 5 bases; junction bases not matched to a gene: 6. This CDR3 has 13 amino acids. The CDR3 reads CSARRQGFHEQYF. Here the CDR3 DNA reads TGCAGTGCTAGAAGACAGGGTTTTCACGAGCAGTACTTC.

CDR3 sequence (DNA): TGTGCCAGCAGCTTGGAACAGGGACGCCGGTCCTACGAGCAGTACTTC. The encoded protein is CASSLEQGRRSYEQYF. The chain recombines TRBV5-4 with TRBJ2-7; D possibly corresponds to TRBD1 (6 bases). The CDR3 consists of 16 residues. Trimming stripped 0 bases from V and 1 base from J, with 14 bases between. Germline V CDR1 and CDR2: SGHNT, YYREEE (reference sequence).